Each of the 25 T cell receptor beta chains below was sequenced from the same sample in a study of cytomegalovirus exposure and HLA in healthy donors. It was with 60 Vbeta and 13 Jbeta primers that the PCR ran. Sequenced by immunoSEQ multiplex PCR; TCRdb stores in-frame clones only, minus some. The profile shows over 85,000 clones, around three quarters of them singletons. The sequenced sample consisted of PBMCs. The source of these receptors is a man in his thirties or forties in good health and CMV-seronegative.

This chain links TRBV10-3 with TRBJ1-5; TRBD1 is a possible D gene (6 bases). Germline V gene lookup returns CDR1 ENHRY and CDR2 SYGVKD. Trimming removed 4 bases from V and 10 bases from J, with 14 bases in between. This CDR3 has 13 amino acids. The CDR3 DNA sequence: TGTGCCATCAGTGGAAGGACAGAGGCACCCCAGCATTTT. Protein sequence: CAISGRTEAPQHF.

The chain couples TRBV19 to TRBJ2-7; TRBD2 matches at 10 bases. The CDR3 is made up of 16 amino acids. Germline trimming cut 4 bases from V and 3 bases from J; bases unmatched to any gene: 9. Germline V lookup: CDR1 LNHDA, CDR2 SQIVND (reference sequence). The CDR3 bases are TGTGCCAGTAGTAAATCCCTAGCGGGAGACCTCTACGAGCAGTACGTC. The encoded protein is CASSKSLAGDLYEQYV.

The chain combines TRBV4-3 with TRBJ1-2, with 9 bases identical to TRBD1. CDR1 and CDR2 from the germline V gene are LGHNA and YSLEER. The trim removed 4 bases at V and 0 bases at J, leaving 3 bases unmatched. This CDR3 comprises 15 residues. This CDR3 is CASSRQGGANYGYTF. In nucleotides, the CDR3 is TGCGCCAGCAGCCGACAGGGGGGAGCTAACTATGGCTACACCTTC.

The V gene is TRBV7-2, the J gene TRBJ2-7; 11 bases agree with TRBD2. With 3 bases clipped from V and 2 bases from J, the junction kept 6 bases outside the gene matches. The germline V gene has CDR1 SGHTA and CDR2 FQGNSA. The CDR3 is 16 residues long. The CDR3 loop is CASSFRLAGTAYEQYF. CDR3 coding DNA: TGTGCCAGCAGCTTTAGACTAGCGGGGACCGCCTACGAGCAGTACTTC. The whole variable domain, filled in from reference TRBV7-2 and TRBJ2-7, reads GAGVSQSPSNKVTEKGKDVELRCDPISGHTALYWYRQSLGQGLEFLIYFQGNSAPDKSGLPSDRFSAERTGGSVSTLTIQRTQQEDSAVYLCASSFRLAGTAYEQYFGPGTRLTVT.

The J gene is TRBJ1-4, the V gene TRBV25-1; 9 positions match TRBD1. Germline V gene lookup returns CDR1 MGHDK and CDR2 SYGVNS. The CDR3 sequence is 13 residues long. The V segment lost 6 bases and the J segment 5 bases; nucleotides outside the gene matches: 1. The CDR3 is CASRGQGNEKLFF. CDR3 nucleotide sequence: TGTGCCAGCAGGGGACAGGGCAATGAAAAACTGTTTTTT.

The chain is built from TRBV10-3 and TRBJ1-2; 10 positions agree with TRBD1. V shed 0 bases and J 8 bases; nucleotides not matched to a gene: 6. Germline CDR1 reads ENHRY; CDR2 reads SYGVKD. This CDR3 contains 15 residues. CDR3 sequence: CAISESTGGAGGYTF. In DNA form, the CDR3 reads TGTGCCATCAGTGAGTCGACAGGGGGCGCAGGGGGCTACACCTTC.

This clone came up once. The V call is TRBV18, the J call TRBJ2-7; D is unclear. The V and J ends lost 2 bases and 4 bases respectively, with 9 bases between them. The length of the CDR3 is 13 residues. The germline V gene encodes CDR1 KGHSH and CDR2 LQKENI. The CDR3: CASSPAVPYEQYF. The CDR3 DNA is TGTGCCAGCTCACCAGCAGTGCCGTACGAGCAGTACTTC.

V and J are TRBV19 and TRBJ1-5; TRBD1 agrees at 7 bases. The trim removed 3 bases at V and 7 bases at J, leaving 12 bases unmatched. CDR1 and CDR2 from the germline V gene are LNHDA and SQIVND (reference sequence). The CDR3 runs to 16 residues. The CDR3 loop is CASSIAGGAGGQPQHF. The CDR3, as DNA: TGTGCCAGTAGTATTGCGGGGGGGGCAGGGGGACAGCCCCAGCATTTT.

This clone has a handful of counts. V and J are TRBV6-6 and TRBJ1-1; TRBD1 matches 7 bases. The trim removed 6 bases at V and 6 bases at J, leaving 10 bases unmatched. The CDR3 contains 14 residues. The germline CDR1 and CDR2 sequences are MNHNY and SVGAGI (reference sequence). CDR3 region: CASRPRQGVAEAFF. CDR3 sequence (DNA): TGTGCCAGCAGACCACGACAGGGCGTGGCTGAAGCTTTCTTT.

This clone was seen a handful of times. The CDR3 spells CASSYGTGGTEAFF. The DNA of the CDR3 is TGTGCCAGCAGTTACGGGACAGGGGGAACTGAAGCTTTCTTT. V and J are TRBV6-5 and TRBJ1-1; 11 bases map to TRBD1. V dropped 2 bases and J dropped 5; count of bases not matched to a gene: 1. Germline assignment: CDR1 MNHEY and CDR2 SVGAGI. CDR3 length: 14 residues.

The chain employs TRBV5-1 and TRBJ1-1; D call uncertain. Trimming left V 4 bases short and J 1 base short, with 14 bases between. There are 15 residues in the CDR3. The V gene's germline CDR1 is SGHRS and CDR2 YFSETQ. CDR3 bases: TGCGCCAGCAGCCGCGGGCCAGAGGGGAACACTGAAGCTTTCTTT. Its protein product is CASSRGPEGNTEAFF.

CDR3 coding DNA: TGTGCCAGCAGCCCCCCCCGACAGGCCTCTTATGGCTACACCTTC. Translation: CASSPPRQASYGYTF. The rearrangement links TRBV7-9 to TRBJ1-2, with D possibly being TRBD1 (6 bases). The germline V gene has CDR1 SEHNR and CDR2 FQNEAQ (reference sequence). CDR3 length: 15 amino acids. V was clipped by 5 bases and J by 5 bases, with 18 bases between them.

The V call is TRBV5-4, the J call TRBJ1-4; 8 nucleotides match TRBD1. With 4 bases clipped from V and 3 bases from J, the junction kept 11 bases outside the gene matches. Germline values: CDR1 SGHNT, CDR2 YYREEE (reference sequence). This CDR3 region has 17 residues. The CDR3 DNA is TGTGCCAGCAGCCCAGGGGGCCATCAAGTCTCTAATGAAAAACTGTTTTTT. This gives the protein CASSPGGHQVSNEKLFF.

The chain employs TRBV15 and TRBJ1-6; 7 bases agree with TRBD1. The CDR3 consists of 16 residues. Germline V lookup: CDR1 LNHNV, CDR2 YYDKDF (reference sequence). V shed 5 bases, J shed 10 bases, and the junction held 14 bases outside the gene matches. CDR3 bases: TGTGCCACCAGCCCGCGGGACAGATCGCTTAGATCACCCCTCCACTTT. Translated: CATSPRDRSLRSPLHF.

This rearrangement joins TRBV7-9 to TRBJ2-1; 13 bases are a match to TRBD2. The CDR3 covers 15 residues. V lost 5 bases, J lost 9 bases, and 7 bases stayed unmatched. In germline, CDR1 is SEHNR, CDR2 FQNEAQ (reference sequence). The CDR3 region is CASSIGTSGAFEQFF. The CDR3 nucleotides read TGTGCCAGCAGCATCGGGACTAGCGGGGCTTTTGAGCAGTTCTTC.

The chain joins TRBV7-2 to TRBJ1-1, with 7 bases fitting TRBD1. Germline CDR1 is SGHTA and CDR2 is FQGNSA. With V trimmed by 5 bases and J by 4 bases, 4 bases remained unmatched. The CDR3 is 13 amino acids. CDR3 sequence (DNA): TGTGCCAGCAGCAACAGGGGAACCACTGAAGCTTTCTTT. Encoded protein: CASSNRGTTEAFF. Full variable domain (outside the CDR3, taken from reference TRBV7-2 and TRBJ1-1): GAGVSQSPSNKVTEKGKDVELRCDPISGHTALYWYRQSLGQGLEFLIYFQGNSAPDKSGLPSDRFSAERTGGSVSTLTIQRTQQEDSAVYLCASSNRGTTEAFFGQGTRLTVV.

This sequence joins TRBV7-2 and TRBJ2-7; D might be TRBD2 (5 bases). Germline V gene lookup returns CDR1 SGHTA and CDR2 FQGNSA. This CDR3 is 15 amino acids long. Trimming stripped 2 bases from V and 6 bases from J, with 17 bases between. The CDR3 sequence is CASSLRMVVGSEQYF. The DNA of the CDR3 is TGTGCCAGCAGCTTAAGAATGGTAGTGGGGAGCGAGCAGTACTTC.

The chain carries TRBV5-6 and TRBJ1-2; D is possibly TRBD1 (5 bases). The V gene lost 5 bases and the J gene lost 4 bases, with 12 bases spanning the gap. Germline V gene lookup returns CDR1 SGHDT and CDR2 YYEEEE. This CDR3 contains 13 residues. CDR3 nucleotide sequence: TGTGCCAGCAGTGATTTGGGGCCCTATGGCTACACCTTC. Translation: CASSDLGPYGYTF.

This clone has at least ten counts. The genes are TRBV6-5 and TRBJ1-1; 8 positions match TRBD1. This CDR3 has 14 amino acids. Germline V gives CDR1 MNHEY, CDR2 SVGAGI. V lost 5 bases and J lost 1; bases outside the gene matches: 3. The CDR3 sequence is CASSNQGANTEAFF. The CDR3 DNA reads TGTGCCAGCAGTAACCAGGGGGCGAACACTGAAGCTTTCTTT.

The chain links TRBV10-2 to TRBJ1-1, with TRBD1 identical over 8 bases. Trimming took 3 bases from V and 1 from J; bases not matched to a gene: 7. The CDR3 is made up of 16 amino acids. Germline-derived CDR1 and CDR2 are WSHSY and SAAADI. CDR3 sequence (DNA): TGCGCCAGCAGTGACCCGACAGGGACAGGGAACACTGAAGCTTTCTTT. Protein: CASSDPTGTGNTEAFF.

This clone occurred once. The rearrangement uses TRBV9 and TRBJ2-3; the D gene is possibly TRBD1 (5 bases). V was trimmed by 2 bases and J by 4 bases, leaving 14 bases between them. This CDR3 spans 15 amino acids. Germline V gene sequence: CDR1 SGDLS, CDR2 YYNGEE. This CDR3 is CASSVMVQGPDTQYF. In nucleotides, the CDR3 is TGTGCCAGCAGCGTGATGGTCCAGGGCCCAGATACGCAGTATTTT.

V and J are TRBV7-3 and TRBJ2-6, with D hard to call. CDR1 SGHTA and CDR2 FQGTGA come from the germline V gene. The CDR3 contains 14 residues. Trimming took 6 bases from V and 2 from J, leaving 8 bases between them. The DNA for the CDR3 is TGTGCCAGCAGGGCCGAGGCTGGGGCCAACGTCCTGACTTTC. It encodes CASRAEAGANVLTF.

The chain employs TRBV7-9 and TRBJ1-5; D remains ambiguous. The germline CDR1 and CDR2 sequences are SEHNR and FQNEAQ (reference sequence). The germline V and J ends were trimmed by 5 bases and 4 bases, with 12 bases remaining between them. The CDR3 sequence is 14 residues long. The DNA for the CDR3 is TGTGCCAGCAGCCAGGATGTCTCAAATCAGCCCCAGCATTTT. It specifies CASSQDVSNQPQHF.

The V call is TRBV9, the J call TRBJ2-5; a possible D gene is TRBD2 (6 bases). CDR1 is SGDLS and CDR2 is YYNGEE in the germline V gene. The CDR3 spans 14 residues. V was shortened by 0 bases and J by 3 bases, with 9 bases between the two germline ends. The CDR3 region is CASSVDSGEETQYF. The CDR3 coding sequence is TGTGCCAGCAGCGTAGATTCGGGAGAAGAGACCCAGTACTTC.

This clone was counted a single time. The rearrangement uses TRBV6-1 and TRBJ1-2; 9 nucleotides line up with TRBD1. The CDR3 has 15 amino acids. J lost 6 bases, V lost 6 bases, and 11 bases had no gene match. Germline CDR1 and CDR2: MNHNS and SASEGT. The CDR3 region has the DNA TGTGCCAGCAGCGACGGGACAGGGCGGTTCCATGGCTACACCTTC. It yields the protein CASSDGTGRFHGYTF.